Detailed here is one TCR beta chain. Its target is not known. Germline CDR1 reads LNHDA; CDR2 reads SQIVND (reference sequence). The ends lost 6 bases at V and 3 bases at J; junction bases unmatched: 7. The CDR3 is 15 amino acids. Time point given: newly diagnosed GD, antithyroid drugs for less than 3 months. RNA isolated from PBMCs was used to make the TCR library. To make TCR beta libraries, researchers used iRepertoire HTBI primers and Arm-PCR of CDR3 regions. MiXCR, run by TCRdb on the multiplex PCR reads, gives a single entry per CDR3 protein. The sample records a few hundred thousand distinct CDR3 sequences, 20% to 25% being singletons. The data were taken from a study of regulatory T cells in long-lasting Graves disease. Study outcomes and limitations: TRBV28, TRBJ1-2 and TRBJ2-5 were favored in persistent disease. Analysis covered peripheral blood alone, not thyroid tissue. Newly diagnosed patients shared about a thousand public clonotypes; persistent patients shared a few thousand. Persistent Graves' patients possessed reduced TCR diversity relative to recently diagnosed ones.

This chain connects TRBV19 to TRBJ1-5; 8 nucleotides agree with TRBD1. Here the sequenced sample was peripheral blood mononuclear cells (PBMCs), taken at new diagnosis, from a patient treated with antithyroid drugs. This TCR was recovered from a female donor with Graves disease. The DNA of the CDR3 is TGTGCCAGTAGCCAGGGGGCACAGACCAATCAGCCCCAGCATTTT. It is translated as CASSQGAQTNQPQHF.